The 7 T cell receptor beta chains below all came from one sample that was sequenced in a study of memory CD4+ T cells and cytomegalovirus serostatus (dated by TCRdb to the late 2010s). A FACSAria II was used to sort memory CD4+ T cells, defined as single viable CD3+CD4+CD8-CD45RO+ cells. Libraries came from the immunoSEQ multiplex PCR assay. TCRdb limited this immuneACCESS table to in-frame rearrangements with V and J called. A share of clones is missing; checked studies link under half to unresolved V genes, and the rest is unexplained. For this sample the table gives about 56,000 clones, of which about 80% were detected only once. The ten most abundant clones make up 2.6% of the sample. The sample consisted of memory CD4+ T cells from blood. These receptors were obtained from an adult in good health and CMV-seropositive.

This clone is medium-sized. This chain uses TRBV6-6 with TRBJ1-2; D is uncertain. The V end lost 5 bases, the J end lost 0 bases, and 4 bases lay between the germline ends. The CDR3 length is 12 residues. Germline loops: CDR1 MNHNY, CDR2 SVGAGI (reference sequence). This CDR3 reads CASSTANYGYTF. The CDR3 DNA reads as TGTGCCAGCAGTACAGCTAACTATGGCTACACCTTC.

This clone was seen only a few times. The CDR3 DNA reads TGTGCCAGCCCCGCCGGGACAGGGCGCTATGGCTACACCTTC. It is translated as CASPAGTGRYGYTF. The chain couples TRBV2 to TRBJ1-2; 9 bases fit TRBD1. The CDR3 covers 14 residues. Looked up from germline, CDR1 is SNHLY and CDR2 is FYNNEI. With V trimmed by 8 bases and J by 4 bases, 8 bases remained unmatched.

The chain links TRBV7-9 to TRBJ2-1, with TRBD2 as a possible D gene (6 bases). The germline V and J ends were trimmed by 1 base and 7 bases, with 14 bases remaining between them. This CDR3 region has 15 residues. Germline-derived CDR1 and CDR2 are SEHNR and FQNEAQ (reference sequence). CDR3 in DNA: TGTGCCAGCAGCTTAGATGATGCAGGGAGGAATGAGCAGTTCTTC. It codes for CASSLDDAGRNEQFF.

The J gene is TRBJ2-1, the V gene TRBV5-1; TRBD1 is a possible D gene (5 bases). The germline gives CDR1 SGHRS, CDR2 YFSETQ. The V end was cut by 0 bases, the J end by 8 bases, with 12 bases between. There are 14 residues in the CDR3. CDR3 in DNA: TGCGCCAGCAGCTTGGCCTTATCAGGGTATGAGCAGTTCTTC. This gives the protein CASSLALSGYEQFF.

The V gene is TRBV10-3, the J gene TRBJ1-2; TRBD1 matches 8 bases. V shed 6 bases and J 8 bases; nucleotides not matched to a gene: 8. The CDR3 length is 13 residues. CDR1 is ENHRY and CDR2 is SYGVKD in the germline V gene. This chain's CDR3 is CAISDDRGLGYTF. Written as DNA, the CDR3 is TGTGCCATCAGCGACGACAGGGGCTTGGGCTACACCTTC.

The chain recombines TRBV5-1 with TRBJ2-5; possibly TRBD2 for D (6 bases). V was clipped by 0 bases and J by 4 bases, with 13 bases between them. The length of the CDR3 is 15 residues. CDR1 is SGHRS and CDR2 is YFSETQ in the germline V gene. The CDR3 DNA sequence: TGCGCCAGCAGCTTGGTCGGGACGGGAGTAGAGACCCAGTACTTC. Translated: CASSLVGTGVETQYF.

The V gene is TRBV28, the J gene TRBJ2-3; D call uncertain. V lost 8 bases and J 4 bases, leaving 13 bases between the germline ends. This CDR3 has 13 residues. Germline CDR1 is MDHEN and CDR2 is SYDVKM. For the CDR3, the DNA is TGTGCCAGCGGGCCGCCGGACGCAGATACGCAGTATTTT. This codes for CASGPPDADTQYF.